This T cell receptor beta chain came from a study of somatic mutations in cytotoxic T cells in rheumatoid arthritis. Study details: Flow-sorting brought some V beta antibody-stained T-cell populations to nearly 100% purity, V beta1+ cells sequenced for TCRB among them.

Study-wide findings and caveats: Of some 67 patients, seven or eight had a largest CD8+ clone that exceeded 20% of CD8+ cells. CD8+ T cells showed clonality that did not differ significantly between patients with rheumatoid arthritis and age-matched healthy controls. Slight TRBV07 underrepresentation in rheumatoid arthritis patients went unadjusted for multiple comparisons.

As for this clone: The antigen remains undetermined.

The V and J ends lost 2 bases and 6 bases respectively, with 16 bases between them. Germline lookup yields CDR1 SEHNR and CDR2 FQNEAQ (reference sequence). This CDR3 has 15 residues. Here immunoSEQ multiplex PCR was the method, and the copy in TCRdb shows in-frame clones only, minus some. The data hold 27,000 or so clones, with 70% to 90% observed a single time. Sequenced sample: CD8+ T cells sorted from blood. The genes are TRBV7-9 and TRBJ1-2; D not resolved. The source is an adult with rheumatoid arthritis. Here the CDR3 reads CASSLKRTARDGYTF. DNA for the CDR3: TGTGCCAGCAGCTTAAAACGAACTGCCCGTGATGGCTACACCTTC.